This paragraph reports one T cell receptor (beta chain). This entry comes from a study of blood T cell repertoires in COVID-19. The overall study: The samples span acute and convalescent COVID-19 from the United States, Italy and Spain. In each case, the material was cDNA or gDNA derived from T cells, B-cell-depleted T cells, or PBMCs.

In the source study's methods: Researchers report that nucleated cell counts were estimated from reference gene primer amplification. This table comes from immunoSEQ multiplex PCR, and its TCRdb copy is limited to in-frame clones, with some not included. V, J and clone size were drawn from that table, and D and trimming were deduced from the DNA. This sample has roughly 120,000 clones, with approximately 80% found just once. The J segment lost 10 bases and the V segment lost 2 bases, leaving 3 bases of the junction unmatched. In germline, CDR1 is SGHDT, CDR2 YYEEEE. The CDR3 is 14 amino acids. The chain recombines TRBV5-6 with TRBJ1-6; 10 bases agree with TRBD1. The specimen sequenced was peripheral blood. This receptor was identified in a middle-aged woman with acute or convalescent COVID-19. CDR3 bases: TGTGCCAGCAGCTTTGGGGACAGGGGATCACCCCTCCACTTT. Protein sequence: CASSFGDRGSPLHF.